This T cell receptor (beta chain) was captured by sequencing in a study of vaccination effects on CD4 cells after COVID-19 (dated by TCRdb to between 2022 and 2023). Concerning the study at large: To identify antigen-specific CD4+ T cell clonotypes by their expansion, the ViraFEST assay first stimulated PBMC with viral peptide pools and then applied TCR sequencing. SARS-CoV-2 spike-specific CD4+ TCR repertoires from before and after mRNA vaccination were compared in COVID-19 convalescent patients and in infection-naive vaccine recipients. Each well held 2 million to 2.5 million PBMC cultured in IMDM containing approximately 5% human AB serum, roughly 9.6 IU/ml IL-2 and gentamicin, along with 8 to 10 ug/ml peptides. Across the study, the median time from the second dose to post-vaccine sampling was 72 days (range 14 to 241). Cultures from other donors in the study were sequenced with the Oncomine TCR Beta short-read assay on an Illumina iSeq 100. The full study included 10 COVID-19 convalescent patients and several SARS-CoV-2-naive healthy vaccine recipients.

A remark on this clone: What antigen it recognizes has not been identified. Base qualities are not at hand, and no much larger clone is one base apart.

After around ten days of culture, CD4+ T cells were isolated with the EasySep CD4+ T cell isolation kit. Each participant got two doses of an mRNA SARS-CoV-2 vaccine, either BNT162b2 or mRNA-1273. None of the healthy vaccine recipients had a prior SARS-CoV-2 infection, which was confirmed by nucleocapsid antibody tests that came back negative both before and after vaccination. Half of the culture medium was replaced with fresh IL-2-containing medium on days 3 and 7. Unless noted otherwise, every peptide stimulation condition was cultured in triplicate wells. Using Ficoll-Paque Plus gradient centrifugation, PBMC were separated from whole blood and then either used fresh or cryopreserved at -140C. The QIAamp micro DNA kit was used to extract genomic DNA from the cultured CD4+ T cells. The CDR3 numbers 13 residues from cysteine through phenylalanine. Here the CDR3 DNA is all that survives: 39 bases in frame from base 1. For CDR1 and CDR2, the germline V gene lists MDHEN and SYDVKM. V drops 1 base and J drops 0 bases, leaving 1 base in between.

The paper's findings and limits, for the study overall: Limitations of the study were the small number of convalescent patients and the absence of early post-infection timepoints. Marked clonal contraction was observed in both infection-induced and vaccine-induced clones at late post-vaccination timepoints, consistent with waning T cell responses. Among healthy vaccine recipients, nearly all vaccine-induced clones were SARS-CoV-2 mono-reactive, and just 1 of 255 was cross-reactive with common cold coronaviruses.

The library relied on the immunoSEQ multiplex PCR assay. DNA from the cultured and isolated CD4+ T cells underwent TCR beta CDR3 sequencing. In the original analysis: Non-productive TCR sequences were removed, reads were trimmed to the CDR3 region, and CDR3s of at least 7 amino acids were retained. Antigen-specific clonotypes were identified using the MANAFEST web app by comparison of expansion in peptide wells against reference cultures. To count as positive, a clone had to show expansion at FDR<0.05 compared with the reference and with all other wells, an odds ratio above 5, and a frequency above 0.1% in two replicate wells. Clonotypes significantly expanded in SARS-CoV-2 spike wells and in at least one common cold coronavirus spike condition were defined as cross-reactive. Levenshtein distance calculated with the stringdist R package was used to assess CDR3 similarity, and unrooted trees were constructed with ape in R 3.6.1. TCRdb's version of the immuneACCESS table is confined to in-frame rearrangements and falls short of the full clone set. An unresolved V gene accounts for under half of the shortfall where checked; the remainder is of unknown origin. Clone size and the V and J calls come from that table; the DNA yielded D and trimming. A total of tens of thousands of clones appear in this sample, 73% of them only once. Of the sample, around 2.1% falls within the top ten clones.

Source: CD4+ T cells from PBMCs cultured without peptide, taken after COVID-19 vaccination. The TCR was taken from a human donor who received a COVID-19 vaccine. The chain uses TRBV28 and TRBJ1-5; there is no confident call for the D gene. The nucleotide sequence reads TGTGCCAGCAGTTTATATAGCAATCAGCCCCAGCATTTT. The encoded protein is CASSLYSNQPQHF.